This T cell receptor (beta chain) appears in the sequencing data of a study of shared clonotypes between healthy human individuals. At the level of the study: A couple of female and a few male donors aged 18 to 49 were enrolled. Study-wide findings and caveats: Clonotype sharing among donors likely depends on sequencing depth. Even with large depth, rarefaction showed that sorted-subset sequencing was incomplete.

CD4+ cells yielded CD45RA+ naive and CD45RA-negative memory subsets. Clones were read by immunoSEQ multiplex PCR, and TCRdb kept only the in-frame ones, dropping some. The repertoire consists of 640,000 or so clones, with roughly 70% occurring once and the leading ten covering under 2%. Trimming removed 5 bases from V and 3 bases from J, with 14 bases in between. The V gene's germline CDR1 is SNHLY and CDR2 FYNNEI. The CDR3 has 15 residues. Turning to this clone: The antigen is not known.

The sequence was obtained from a woman aged 30 to 39 in good health. The rearrangement joins TRBV2 to TRBJ2-1; a possible D gene is TRBD1 (6 bases). The sample consisted of memory CD4+ T cells sorted from blood. Subset denoted: CD45RA-negative fraction. DNA of the CDR3: TGTGCCAGCAGTAAGGACAGTGCAAACTACAATGAGCAGTTCTTC. Translating gives CASSKDSANYNEQFF. The variable domain in full, with the rest retrieved from reference TRBV2 and TRBJ2-1, is EPEVTQTPSHQVTQMGQEVILRCVPISNHLYFYWYRQILGQKVEFLVSFYNNEISEKSEIFDDQFSVERPDGSNFTLKIRSTKLEDSAMYFCASSKDSANYNEQFFGPGTRLTVL.